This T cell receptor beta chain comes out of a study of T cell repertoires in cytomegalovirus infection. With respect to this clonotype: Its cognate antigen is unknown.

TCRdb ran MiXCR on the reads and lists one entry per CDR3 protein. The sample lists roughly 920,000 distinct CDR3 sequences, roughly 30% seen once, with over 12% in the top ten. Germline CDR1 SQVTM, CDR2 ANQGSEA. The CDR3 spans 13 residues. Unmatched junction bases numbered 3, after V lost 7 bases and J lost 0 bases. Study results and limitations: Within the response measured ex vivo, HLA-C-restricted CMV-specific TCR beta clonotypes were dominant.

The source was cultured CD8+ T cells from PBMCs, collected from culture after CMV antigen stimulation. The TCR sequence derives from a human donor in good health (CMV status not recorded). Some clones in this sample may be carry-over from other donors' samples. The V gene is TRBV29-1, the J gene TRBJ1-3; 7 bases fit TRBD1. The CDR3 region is CSGRDSSGNTIYF. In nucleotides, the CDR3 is TGCAGCGGGAGGGACAGCTCTGGAAACACCATATATTTT.